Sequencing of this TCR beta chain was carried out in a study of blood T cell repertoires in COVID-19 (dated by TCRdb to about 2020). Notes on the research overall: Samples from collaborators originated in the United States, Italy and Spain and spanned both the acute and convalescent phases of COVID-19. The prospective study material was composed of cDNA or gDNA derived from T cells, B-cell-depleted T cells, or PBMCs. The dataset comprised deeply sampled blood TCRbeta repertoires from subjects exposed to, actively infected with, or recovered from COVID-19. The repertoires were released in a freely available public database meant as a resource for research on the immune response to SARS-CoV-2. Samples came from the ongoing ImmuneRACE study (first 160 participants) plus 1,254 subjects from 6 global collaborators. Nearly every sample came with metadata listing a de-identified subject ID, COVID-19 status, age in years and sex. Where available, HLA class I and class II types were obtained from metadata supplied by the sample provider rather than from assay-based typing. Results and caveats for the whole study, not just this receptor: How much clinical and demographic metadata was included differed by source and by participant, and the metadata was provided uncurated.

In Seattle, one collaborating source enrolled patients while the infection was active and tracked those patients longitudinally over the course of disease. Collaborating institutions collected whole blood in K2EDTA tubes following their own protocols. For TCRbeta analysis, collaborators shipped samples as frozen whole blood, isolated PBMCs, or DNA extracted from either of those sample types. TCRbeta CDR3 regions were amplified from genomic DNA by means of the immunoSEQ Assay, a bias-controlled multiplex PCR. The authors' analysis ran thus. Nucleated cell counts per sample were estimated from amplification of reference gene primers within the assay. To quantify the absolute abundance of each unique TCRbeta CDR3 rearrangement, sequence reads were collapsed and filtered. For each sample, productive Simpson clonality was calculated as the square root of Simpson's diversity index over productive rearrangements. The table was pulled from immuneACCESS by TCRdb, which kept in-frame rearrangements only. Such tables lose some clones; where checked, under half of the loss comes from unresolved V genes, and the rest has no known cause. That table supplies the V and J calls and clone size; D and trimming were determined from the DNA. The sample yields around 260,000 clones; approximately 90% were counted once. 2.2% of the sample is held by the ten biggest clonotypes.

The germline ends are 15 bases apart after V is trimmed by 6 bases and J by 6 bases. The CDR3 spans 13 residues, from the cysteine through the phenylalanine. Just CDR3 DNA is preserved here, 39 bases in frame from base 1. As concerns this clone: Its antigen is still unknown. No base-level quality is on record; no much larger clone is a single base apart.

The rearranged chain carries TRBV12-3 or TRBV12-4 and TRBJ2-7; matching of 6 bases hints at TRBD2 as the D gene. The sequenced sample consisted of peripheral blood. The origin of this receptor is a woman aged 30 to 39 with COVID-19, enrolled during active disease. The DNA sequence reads TGTGCCAGCAGGCCCGGGACTGCGCGCGAGCAGTACTTC. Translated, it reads CASRPGTAREQYF.